The subject of this entry is one T cell receptor beta chain. Its antigen is not known. The CDR3 covers 16 residues. The ends lost 4 bases at V and 1 base at J; junction bases unmatched: 3. The V gene's germline CDR1 is SGHNT and CDR2 YYREEE (reference sequence). This sample is part of a study of T cell responses to AZD1222 COVID-19 vaccine. Method: immunoSEQ multiplex PCR; TCRdb's copy keeps in-frame clones and lacks some. The sample carries roughly 65,000 clones, approximately 80% recorded once. The study, taken as a whole, reports: At study baseline, merely six AZD1222 recipients were seropositive.

The sample was peripheral blood, taken on day 0 of AZD1222 vaccination. The source of this sequence is an adult in good health. This chain uses TRBV5-4 with TRBJ2-3; 13 bases are shared with TRBD2. The CDR3 spells CASSRLAGGRTDTQYF. The CDR3 DNA reads as TGTGCCAGCAGCAGACTAGCGGGGGGACGCACAGATACGCAGTATTTT.